The 18 T cell receptor beta chains below all came from one sample that was sequenced in a study of blood T cell repertoires in COVID-19. The repertoire was sequenced with immunoSEQ multiplex PCR; TCRdb's copy has only in-frame clones and lacks some. The sample holds around 170,000 clones; about 90% are singletons and the top ten take roughly 9%. Material: PBMCs or T cells enriched from blood (not recorded which). The receptors shown here come from a woman aged 18 to 35 who had recovered from COVID-19.

This clone showed up just a few times. V usage is TRBV5-4 and J usage is TRBJ2-1; TRBD2 matches at 8 bases. This CDR3 is 16 amino acids long. Germline trimming cut 4 bases from V and 7 bases from J; bases unmatched to any gene: 13. Germline V gene data show CDR1 as SGHNT and CDR2 as YYREEE (reference sequence). The CDR3 spells CASSPPLASGRNEQFF. As DNA, the CDR3 is TGTGCCAGCAGCCCCCCCTTGGCTAGCGGGCGGAATGAGCAGTTCTTC. The complete variable domain, with remaining parts taken from reference TRBV5-4 and TRBJ2-1, reads ETGVTQSPTHLIKTRGQQVTLRCSSQSGHNTVSWYQQALGQGPQFIFQYYREEENGRGNFPPRFSGLQFPNYSSELNVNALELDDSALYLCASSPPLASGRNEQFFGPGTRLTVL.

The chain is built from TRBV27 and TRBJ1-5; the D gene is possibly TRBD1 (5 bases). The ends were cut back, 5 bases at V and 4 bases at J, with 12 bases in the middle. This CDR3 spans 14 amino acids. Germline-derived CDR1 and CDR2 are MNHEY and SMNVEV (reference sequence). The CDR3, as DNA: TGTGCCAGCAGTCCCCGGGGGGGAAATCAGCCCCAGCATTTT. Amino acid sequence: CASSPRGGNQPQHF.

This chain joins TRBV3-1 (or the pseudogene TRBV3-2) and TRBJ2-6, with D maybe TRBD1 (5 bases). V lost 0 bases, J lost 2 bases, and 8 bases lay in between. Germline values: CDR1 LGHDT, CDR2 YNNKEL (reference sequence). The CDR3 is made up of 16 amino acids. Here the CDR3 DNA reads TGTGCCAGCAGCCAAGACCAGGGTGCTGGGGCCAACGTCCTGACTTTC. Translating it yields CASSQDQGAGANVLTF.

V and J are TRBV9 and TRBJ2-4; D is possibly TRBD2 (6 bases). Germline loops: CDR1 SGDLS, CDR2 YYNGEE. V lost 4 bases and J lost 0, with 11 bases in between. The CDR3 has 15 amino acids. The CDR3 bases are TGTGCCAGCAGCATTAGCGGACTAGCCAAAAACATTCAGTACTTC. Its translation: CASSISGLAKNIQYF.

The chain links TRBV5-4 to TRBJ2-3, with D maybe TRBD2 (5 bases). CDR3 length equals 13 residues. Germline V gene sequence: CDR1 SGHNT, CDR2 YYREEE (reference sequence). V was pared by 4 bases and J by 4 bases, with 10 bases between. The CDR3 DNA reads TGTGCCAGCAGCGGGAGCTACCCAGATACGCAGTATTTT. Encoded protein: CASSGSYPDTQYF. Supplemented by reference TRBV5-4 and TRBJ2-3, the full variable domain reads ETGVTQSPTHLIKTRGQQVTLRCSSQSGHNTVSWYQQALGQGPQFIFQYYREEENGRGNFPPRFSGLQFPNYSSELNVNALELDDSALYLCASSGSYPDTQYFGPGTRLTVL.

This clone came up once. The chain links TRBV20-1 to TRBJ1-1; unclear D gene. The V gene's germline CDR1 is DFQATT and CDR2 SNEGSKA (reference sequence). V was clipped by 3 bases and J by 2 bases, with 7 bases between them. The CDR3 contains 12 residues. The CDR3 sequence: CSASWQNTEAFF. The CDR3 DNA sequence: TGCAGTGCTAGTTGGCAAAACACTGAAGCTTTCTTT.

The chain couples TRBV28 to TRBJ1-4, with TRBD1 matching over 10 bases. The V gene end was trimmed by 3 bases and the J gene end by 6 bases; junction bases not matched to a gene: 7. The CDR3 consists of 16 residues. CDR1 is MDHEN and CDR2 is SYDVKM in the germline V gene. In DNA, the CDR3 is TGTGCCAGCAGTTTCCTGGCCGGGACAGGGGATGAAAAACTGTTTTTT. Protein product: CASSFLAGTGDEKLFF. Full variable domain (remainder filled in from reference TRBV28 and TRBJ1-4): DVKVTQSSRYLVKRTGEKVFLECVQDMDHENMFWYRQDPGLGLRLIYFSYDVKMKEKGDIPEGYSVSREKKERFSLILESASTNQTSMYLCASSFLAGTGDEKLFFGSGTQLSVL.

The chain joins TRBV28 to TRBJ2-7; 12 bases fit TRBD2. J gave up 4 bases and V 6 bases, and 7 bases lay outside the gene matches. Germline loops: CDR1 MDHEN, CDR2 SYDVKM. The CDR3 is 15 amino acids. The CDR3 sequence is CASRQSGTSGYEQYF. The CDR3 DNA reads as TGTGCCAGCAGGCAGTCCGGGACTAGCGGGTACGAGCAGTACTTC.

The chain carries TRBV14 and TRBJ2-3, with 10 bases that match TRBD2. V dropped 1 base and J dropped 7; count of bases not matched to a gene: 14. CDR1 is SGHDN, CDR2 FVKESK, per germline. The CDR3 covers 18 residues. The DNA of the CDR3 is TGTGCCAGCAGCCAAGGAGGCACGAGCGGGAGGGCCTTCAATACGCAGTATTTT. This sequence encodes CASSQGGTSGRAFNTQYF.

V usage is TRBV20-1 and J usage is TRBJ2-1; 7 bases fit TRBD1. The CDR3 has 16 residues. V was pared by 3 bases and J by 4 bases, with 12 bases of the junction left unmatched. Germline V gene sequence: CDR1 DFQATT, CDR2 SNEGSKA (reference sequence). CDR3 sequence: CSASKPPTGQYNEQFF. The CDR3 DNA follows: TGCAGTGCTAGTAAGCCTCCGACAGGGCAATACAATGAGCAGTTCTTC.

J is TRBJ1-1 and V is TRBV27, with D unclear. The germline gives CDR1 MNHEY, CDR2 SMNVEV (reference sequence). Deletions cut 0 bases from V and 5 bases from J, with 10 bases between. The CDR3 is 14 residues long. The CDR3 DNA is TGTGCCAGCAGTTTATCGTCCGGGGTGACTGAAGCTTTCTTT. Translating gives CASSLSSGVTEAFF.

This chain links TRBV6-4 with TRBJ2-3; 11 bases match TRBD1. The CDR3 consists of 17 residues. V shed 5 bases, J shed 3 bases, and the junction held 10 bases outside the gene matches. Per germline, CDR1 MRHNA and CDR2 SNTAGT. CDR3 bases: TGTGCCAGCAGTCCAGGACAGGGGGCGGACGGGACAGATACGCAGTATTTT. Amino acid sequence: CASSPGQGADGTDTQYF.

The chain carries TRBV10-3 and TRBJ2-2; 13 bases agree with TRBD2. Trimming removed 2 bases from V and 1 base from J; junction bases left unmatched: 4. Germline CDR1 reads ENHRY; CDR2 reads SYGVKD. The CDR3 sequence is 18 residues long. The CDR3, as DNA: TGTGCCATCAGTGAGGGGACTAGCGGGAACCTGAACACCGGGGAGCTGTTTTTT. Its protein is CAISEGTSGNLNTGELFF.

This sequence joins TRBV18 and TRBJ1-2, with a possible D match to TRBD1 (5 bases). Germline V gives CDR1 KGHSH, CDR2 LQKENI. This CDR3 comprises 14 residues. With 3 bases removed from V and 4 bases from J, the gap between germline ends came to 12 bases. The CDR3 DNA is TGTGCCAGCTCACCCATCGACAGCCCCTATGGCTACACCTTC. Translating it yields CASSPIDSPYGYTF.

The V gene is TRBV7-2, the J gene TRBJ2-1; weak D call: TRBD2 (6 bases). The germline CDR1 and CDR2 sequences are SGHTA and FQGNSA. Between the trimmed V and J ends, which lost 1 base and 4 bases, there was a span of 14 bases. The CDR3 spans 16 residues. The CDR3, as DNA: TGTGCCAGCAGCTTAGAATTTGAGGGGAGGTACAATGAGCAGTTCTTC. Translation: CASSLEFEGRYNEQFF. Full variable domain (outside the CDR3, taken from reference TRBV7-2 and TRBJ2-1): GAGVSQSPSNKVTEKGKDVELRCDPISGHTALYWYRQSLGQGLEFLIYFQGNSAPDKSGLPSDRFSAERTGGSVSTLTIQRTQQEDSAVYLCASSLEFEGRYNEQFFGPGTRLTVL.

This rearrangement joins TRBV5-1 to TRBJ2-7, with D tentatively TRBD1 (6 bases). Germline lookup yields CDR1 SGHRS and CDR2 YFSETQ. The CDR3 is 14 residues long. The V gene lost 4 bases and the J gene lost 0 bases, with 11 bases spanning the gap. CDR3 residues: CASSVRGGSYEQYF. For the CDR3, the DNA is TGCGCCAGCAGCGTAAGAGGGGGCTCCTACGAGCAGTACTTC.

V gene TRBV15 combines with J gene TRBJ1-2, with a weak D call TRBD1 (6 bases). Deletions cut 4 bases from V and 8 bases from J, with 11 bases between. CDR1 and CDR2 (germline): LNHNV, YYDKDF (reference sequence). This CDR3 comprises 12 residues. CDR3 amino acids: CATSTQGTGYTF. CDR3 nucleotides: TGTGCCACCAGCACACAGGGTACCGGCTACACCTTC.

A single count supports this clone. The rearrangement links TRBV28 to TRBJ2-2, with unresolved D. Germline V gives CDR1 MDHEN, CDR2 SYDVKM. The CDR3 is 15 amino acids. V was trimmed by 8 bases and J by 6 bases, leaving 19 bases between them. The CDR3 sequence: CASVANSRVSGELFF. The CDR3 DNA is TGTGCCAGCGTCGCAAACTCCCGGGTCTCCGGGGAGCTGTTTTTT. Full variable domain (remainder filled in from reference TRBV28 and TRBJ2-2): DVKVTQSSRYLVKRTGEKVFLECVQDMDHENMFWYRQDPGLGLRLIYFSYDVKMKEKGDIPEGYSVSREKKERFSLILESASTNQTSMYLCASVANSRVSGELFFGEGSRLTVL.